This T cell receptor beta chain came from a study of blood T cell repertoires in COVID-19. The overall study: Some COVID-19 samples were acute and others convalescent; all came from the United States, Italy and Spain. T cells, B-cell-depleted T cells, or PBMCs supplied cDNA or gDNA.

In the authors' methods: The authors estimated nucleated cell counts from reference gene primer amplification. The repertoire was sequenced with immunoSEQ multiplex PCR; TCRdb's copy has only in-frame clones and lacks some. V and J calls plus clone size are reproduced from that table; the DNA served to infer D and trimming. The sample lists about 270,000 clones; about 89% were seen once. V was clipped by 0 bases and J by 6 bases, with 8 bases between them. CDR1 and CDR2 (germline): SEHNR, FQNEAQ (reference sequence). This CDR3 spans 13 amino acids. Individuals aged roughly 18 to 95 years were recruited from 20 to 25 US areas.

The sample taken for sequencing was PBMCs or T cells enriched from blood (not recorded which). The receptor comes from a woman aged 18 to 35 who had recovered from COVID-19. The chain joins TRBV7-9 to TRBJ1-2; D is possibly TRBD1 (5 bases). The CDR3 DNA reads as TGTGCCAGCAGCTTAGCAGGGGATGATGGCTACACCTTC. Translated: CASSLAGDDGYTF. Supplemented by reference TRBV7-9 and TRBJ1-2, the full variable domain reads DTGVSQNPRHKITKRGQNVTFRCDPISEHNRLYWYRQTLGQGPEFLTYFQNEAQLEKSRLLSDRFSAERPKGSFSTLEIQRTEQGDSAMYLCASSLAGDDGYTFGSGTRLTVV.